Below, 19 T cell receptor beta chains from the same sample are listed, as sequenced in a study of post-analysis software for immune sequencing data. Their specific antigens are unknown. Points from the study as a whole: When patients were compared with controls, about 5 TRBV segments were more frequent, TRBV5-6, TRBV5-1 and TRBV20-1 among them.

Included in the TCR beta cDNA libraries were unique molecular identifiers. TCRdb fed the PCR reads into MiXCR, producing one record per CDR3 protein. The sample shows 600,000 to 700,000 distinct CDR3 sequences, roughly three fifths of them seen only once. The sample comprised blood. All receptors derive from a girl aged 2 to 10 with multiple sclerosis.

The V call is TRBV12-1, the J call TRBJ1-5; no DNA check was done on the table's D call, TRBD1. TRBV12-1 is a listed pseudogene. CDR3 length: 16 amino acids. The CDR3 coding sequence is TGTGCCAGCAGCTTTGCGGGGACAGGGTGCAATCAGCCCCAGCATTTT. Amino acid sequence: CASSFAGTGCNQPQHF.

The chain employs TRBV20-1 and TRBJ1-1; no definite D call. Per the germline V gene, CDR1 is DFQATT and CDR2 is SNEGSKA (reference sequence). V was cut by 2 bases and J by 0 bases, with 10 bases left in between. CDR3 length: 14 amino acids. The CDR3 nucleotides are TGCAGTGCTAGAATCGGCCAGATGAACACTGAAGCTTTCTTT. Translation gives CSARIGQMNTEAFF.

The CDR3 spells CASSFRGPNYNEQFF. CDR3 coding DNA: TGTGCCAGCAGCTTCAGGGGGCCAAACTACAATGAGCAGTTCTTC. The chain links TRBV11-1 to TRBJ2-1; 8 positions match TRBD1. V gave up 3 bases and J gave up 3 bases; unmatched junction bases: 4. CDR3 size: 15 residues. CDR1 SGHAT and CDR2 FQDESV come from the germline V gene (reference sequence).

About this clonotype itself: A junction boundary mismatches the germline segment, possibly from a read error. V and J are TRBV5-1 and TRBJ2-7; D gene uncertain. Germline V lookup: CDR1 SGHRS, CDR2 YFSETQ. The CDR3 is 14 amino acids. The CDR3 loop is CASSPGTVSYEQYF. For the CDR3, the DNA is TGTGCCAGCAGTCCAGGAACGGTCTCCTACGAGCAGTACTTC.

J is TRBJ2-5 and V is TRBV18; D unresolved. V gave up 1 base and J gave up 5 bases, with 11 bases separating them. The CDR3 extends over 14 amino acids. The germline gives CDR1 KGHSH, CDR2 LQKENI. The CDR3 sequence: CASSPLEDSETQYF. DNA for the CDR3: TGTGCCAGCTCACCACTAGAAGATTCGGAGACCCAGTACTTC. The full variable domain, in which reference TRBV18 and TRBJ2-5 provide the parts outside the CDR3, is NAGVMQNPRHLVRRRGQEARLRCSPMKGHSHVYWYRQLPEEGLKFMVYLQKENIIDESGMPKERFSAEFPKEGPSILRIQQVVRGDSAAYFCASSPLEDSETQYFGPGTRLLVL.

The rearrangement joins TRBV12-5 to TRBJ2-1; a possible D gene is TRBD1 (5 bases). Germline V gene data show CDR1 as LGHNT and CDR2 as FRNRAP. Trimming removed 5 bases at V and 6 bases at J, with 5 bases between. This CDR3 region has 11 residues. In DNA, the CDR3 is TGTGCTAGTGGTCAGGGCAATGAGCAGTTCTTC. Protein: CASGQGNEQFF.

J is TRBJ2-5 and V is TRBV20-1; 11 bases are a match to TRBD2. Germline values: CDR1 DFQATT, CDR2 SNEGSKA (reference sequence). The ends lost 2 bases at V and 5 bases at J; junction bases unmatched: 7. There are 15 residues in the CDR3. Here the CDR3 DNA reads TGCAGTGCTAGACTAGCGGGAGGAGCTGGGGAGACCCAGTACTTC. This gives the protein CSARLAGGAGETQYF.

CDR3 nucleotides: TGTGCCATCAGTGAGTCGAAGCCTCCCGTCACAGATACGCAGTATTTT. Its protein product is CAISESKPPVTDTQYF. The V gene is TRBV10-3, the J gene TRBJ2-3; D is uncertain. The CDR3 contains 16 residues. Per germline, CDR1 ENHRY and CDR2 SYGVKD. Between the trimmed V and J ends, which lost 0 bases and 2 bases, there was a span of 12 bases.

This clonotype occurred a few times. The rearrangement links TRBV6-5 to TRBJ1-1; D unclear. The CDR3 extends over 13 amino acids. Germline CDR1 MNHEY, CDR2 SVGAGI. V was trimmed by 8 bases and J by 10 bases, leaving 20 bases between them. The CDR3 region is CASAGLRGMRAFF. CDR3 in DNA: TGTGCCAGCGCGGGTTTAAGAGGGATGCGAGCTTTCTTT.

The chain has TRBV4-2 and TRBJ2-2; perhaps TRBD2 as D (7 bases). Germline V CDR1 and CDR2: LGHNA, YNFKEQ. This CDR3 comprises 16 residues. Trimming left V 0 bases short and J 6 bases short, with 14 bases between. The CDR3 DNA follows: TGTGCCAGCAGCCAAGATCCAACAGGGAGGGCCGGGGAGCTGTTTTTT. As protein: CASSQDPTGRAGELFF.

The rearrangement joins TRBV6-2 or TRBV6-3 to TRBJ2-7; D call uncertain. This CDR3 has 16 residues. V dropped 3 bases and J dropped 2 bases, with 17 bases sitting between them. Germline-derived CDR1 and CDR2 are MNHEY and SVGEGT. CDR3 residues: CASSYGSGRPTYEQYF. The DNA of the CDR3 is TGTGCCAGCAGTTATGGTTCCGGCAGACCAACCTACGAGCAGTACTTC.

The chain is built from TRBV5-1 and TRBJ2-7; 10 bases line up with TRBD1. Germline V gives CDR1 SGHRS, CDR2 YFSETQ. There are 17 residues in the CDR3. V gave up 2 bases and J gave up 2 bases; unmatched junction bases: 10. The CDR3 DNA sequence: TGCGCCAGCAGCTTAGTAACCGGGACAGGGGAGACCTACGAGCAGTACTTC. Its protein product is CASSLVTGTGETYEQYF.

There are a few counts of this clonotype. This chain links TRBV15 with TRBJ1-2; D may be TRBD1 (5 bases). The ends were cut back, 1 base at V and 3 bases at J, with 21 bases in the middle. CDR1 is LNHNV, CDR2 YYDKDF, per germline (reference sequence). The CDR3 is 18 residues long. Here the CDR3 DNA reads TGTGCCACCAGCAGAGTTCCCTCAGACGGGGCCCTGGACTATGGCTACACCTTC. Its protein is CATSRVPSDGALDYGYTF.

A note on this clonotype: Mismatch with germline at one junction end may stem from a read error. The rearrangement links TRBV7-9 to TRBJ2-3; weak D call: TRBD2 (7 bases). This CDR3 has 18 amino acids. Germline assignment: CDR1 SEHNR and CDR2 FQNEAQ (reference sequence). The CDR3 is CAGSLALASDREGGTQYF. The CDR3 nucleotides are TGTGCCGGCAGCTTAGCACTAGCGTCCGATCGGGAAGGGGGGACGCAGTATTTT.

Here the CDR3 reads CAISELAGNEQFF. In DNA, the CDR3 is TGTGCCATCAGTGAGCTAGCGGGCAATGAGCAGTTCTTC. The chain links TRBV10-3 to TRBJ2-1; TRBD2 aligns across 8 bases. The CDR3 covers 13 residues. In germline, CDR1 is ENHRY, CDR2 SYGVKD. J gave up 6 bases and V 2 bases, and 0 bases lay outside the gene matches.

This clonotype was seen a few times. The CDR3 is CASSLGLAKETQYF. Written as DNA, the CDR3 is TGTGCCAGCAGCTTAGGACTAGCGAAGGAGACCCAGTACTTC. This rearrangement joins TRBV11-1 to TRBJ2-5, with 8 bases identical to TRBD2. V shed 1 base and J 5 bases; nucleotides not matched to a gene: 3. CDR1 is SGHAT and CDR2 is FQDESV in the germline V gene (reference sequence). The CDR3 length is 14 residues.

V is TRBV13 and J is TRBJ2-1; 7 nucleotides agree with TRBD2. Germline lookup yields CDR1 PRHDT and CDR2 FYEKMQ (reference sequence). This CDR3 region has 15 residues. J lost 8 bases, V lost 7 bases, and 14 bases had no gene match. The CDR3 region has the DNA TGTGCCAGCATCCTAATGGCAGCACGGGGGGATGAGCAGTTCTTC. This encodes CASILMAARGDEQFF.

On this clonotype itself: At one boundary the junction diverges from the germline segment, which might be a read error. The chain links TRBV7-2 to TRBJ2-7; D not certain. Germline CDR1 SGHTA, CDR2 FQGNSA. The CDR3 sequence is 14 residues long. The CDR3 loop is CASSLAGFSYEQYF. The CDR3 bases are TGTGCCAGTAGCTTGGCAGGATTTAGCTACGAGCAGTACTTC.

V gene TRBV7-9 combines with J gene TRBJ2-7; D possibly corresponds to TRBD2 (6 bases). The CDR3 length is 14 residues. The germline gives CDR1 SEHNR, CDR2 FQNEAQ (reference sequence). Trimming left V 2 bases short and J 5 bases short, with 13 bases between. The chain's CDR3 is CASSLRRAPHEQYF. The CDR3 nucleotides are TGTGCCAGCAGCTTACGGAGGGCCCCCCACGAGCAGTACTTC.